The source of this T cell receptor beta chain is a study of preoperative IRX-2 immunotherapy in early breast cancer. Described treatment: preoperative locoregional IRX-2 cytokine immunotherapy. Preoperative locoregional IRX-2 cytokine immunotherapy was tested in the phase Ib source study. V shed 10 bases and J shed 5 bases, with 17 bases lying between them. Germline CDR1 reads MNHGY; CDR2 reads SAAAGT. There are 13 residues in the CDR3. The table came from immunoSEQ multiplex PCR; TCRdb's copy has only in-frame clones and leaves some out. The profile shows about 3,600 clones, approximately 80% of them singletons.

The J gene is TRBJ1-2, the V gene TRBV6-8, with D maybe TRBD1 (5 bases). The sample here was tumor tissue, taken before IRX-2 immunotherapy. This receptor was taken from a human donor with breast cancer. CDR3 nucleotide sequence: TGTGCCATCGGGGGAAGGGAAGGGTATGGCTACACCTTC. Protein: CAIGGREGYGYTF.